This TCR beta chain derives from a study of cytomegalovirus exposure and HLA in healthy donors. Study-wide points: Researchers reported in a later analysis that a missense DCLRE1C variant was tied to TCR beta V- and J-gene trimming.

With regard to this clone: Its antigen is unknown.

Trimming removed 3 bases from V and 5 bases from J; junction bases left unmatched: 8. The CDR3 totals 15 residues. Germline loops: CDR1 SGDLS, CDR2 YYNGEE. A multiplex PCR was run with 60 Vbeta primers and 13 Jbeta primers. Data came from immunoSEQ multiplex PCR; TCRdb stores just in-frame clones and leaves some out. The table includes 150,000 to 200,000 clones, approximately 81% detected once. The clonotype was recovered from a man younger than 30 in good health and CMV-seronegative. This chain uses TRBV9 with TRBJ2-1; 7 bases fit TRBD1. Source material: PBMCs. The DNA of the CDR3 is TGTGCCAGCAGCGGAGTAGGGGGCTCTAACAATGAGCAGTTCTTC. Translation: CASSGVGGSNNEQFF.